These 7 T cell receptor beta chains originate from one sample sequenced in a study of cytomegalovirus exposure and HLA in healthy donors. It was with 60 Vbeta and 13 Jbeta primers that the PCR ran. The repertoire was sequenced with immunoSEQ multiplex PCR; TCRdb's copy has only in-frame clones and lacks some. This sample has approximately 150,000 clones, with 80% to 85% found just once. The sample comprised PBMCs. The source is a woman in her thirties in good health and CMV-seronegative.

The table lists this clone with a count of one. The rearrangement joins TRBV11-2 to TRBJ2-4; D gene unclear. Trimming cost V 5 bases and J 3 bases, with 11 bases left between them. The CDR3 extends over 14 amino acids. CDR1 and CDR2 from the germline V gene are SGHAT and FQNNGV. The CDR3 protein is CASSALVGKNIQYF. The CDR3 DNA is TGTGCCAGCAGCGCTTTAGTCGGCAAAAACATTCAGTACTTC. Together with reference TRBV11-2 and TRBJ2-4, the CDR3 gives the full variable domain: EAGVAQSPRYKIIEKRQSVAFWCNPISGHATLYWYQQILGQGPKLLIQFQNNGVVDDSQLPKDRFSAERLKGVDSTLKIQPAKLEDSAVYLCASSALVGKNIQYFGAGTRLSVL.

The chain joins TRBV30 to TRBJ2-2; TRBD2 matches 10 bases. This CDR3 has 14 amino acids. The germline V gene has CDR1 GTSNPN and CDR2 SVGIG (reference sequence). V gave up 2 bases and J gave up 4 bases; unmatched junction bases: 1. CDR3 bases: TGTGCCTGGAGTAGCGGGAGGGCCACCGGGGAGCTGTTTTTT. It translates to CAWSSGRATGELFF.

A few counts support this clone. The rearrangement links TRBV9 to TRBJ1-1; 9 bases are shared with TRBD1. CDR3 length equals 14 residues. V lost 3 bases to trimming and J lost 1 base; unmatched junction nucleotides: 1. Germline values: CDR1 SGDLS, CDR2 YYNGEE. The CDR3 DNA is TGTGCCAGCAGCGCGGGACAGGGGAACACTGAAGCTTTCTTT. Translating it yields CASSAGQGNTEAFF.

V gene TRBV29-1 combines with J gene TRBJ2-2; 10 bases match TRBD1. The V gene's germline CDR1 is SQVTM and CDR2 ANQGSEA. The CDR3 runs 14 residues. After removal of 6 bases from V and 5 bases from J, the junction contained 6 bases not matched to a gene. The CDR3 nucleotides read TGCAGCGTGCCGGGACAGGGGTGGACCGGGGAGCTGTTTTTT. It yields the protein CSVPGQGWTGELFF.

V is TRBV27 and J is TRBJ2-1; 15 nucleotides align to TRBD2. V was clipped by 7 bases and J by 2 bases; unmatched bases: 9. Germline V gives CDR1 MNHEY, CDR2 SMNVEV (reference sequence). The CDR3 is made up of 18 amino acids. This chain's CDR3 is CASTGLAGGQFAYNEQFF. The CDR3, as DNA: TGTGCCAGCACTGGACTAGCGGGAGGGCAGTTCGCCTACAATGAGCAGTTCTTC.

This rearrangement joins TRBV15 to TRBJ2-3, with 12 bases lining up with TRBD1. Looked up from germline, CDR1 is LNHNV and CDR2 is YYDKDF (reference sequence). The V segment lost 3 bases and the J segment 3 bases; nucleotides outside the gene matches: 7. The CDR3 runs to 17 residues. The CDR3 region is CATSRGPGQGATDTQYF. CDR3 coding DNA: TGTGCCACCAGCAGGGGACCGGGACAGGGGGCAACAGATACGCAGTATTTT.

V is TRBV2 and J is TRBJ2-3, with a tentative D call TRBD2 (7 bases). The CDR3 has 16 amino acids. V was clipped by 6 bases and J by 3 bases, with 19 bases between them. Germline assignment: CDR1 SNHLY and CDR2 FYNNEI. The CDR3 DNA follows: TGTGCCAGCAGACTTGGGGGCGGGAGAATTACAGATACGCAGTATTTT. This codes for CASRLGGGRITDTQYF. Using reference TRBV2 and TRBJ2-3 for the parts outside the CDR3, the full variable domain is EPEVTQTPSHQVTQMGQEVILRCVPISNHLYFYWYRQILGQKVEFLVSFYNNEISEKSEIFDDQFSVERPDGSNFTLKIRSTKLEDSAMYFCASRLGGGRITDTQYFGPGTRLTVL.